The next 20 T cell receptor beta chains were all read from a single sample in a study of Ad26.COV2.S vaccination and SARS-CoV-2 variants. The assay was immunoSEQ multiplex PCR, and TCRdb's table has in-frame clones only and misses some. The repertoire includes about 460,000 clones, roughly nine tenths of them detected once, and around 1.8% sits in the top ten. Treatment given: around 19 received Ad26.COV2.S at low or high dose, single or two shots; several received placebo; per-sample allocation not given. Sampling occurred on day 63 after the first vaccine or placebo injection. The specimen comprised peripheral blood, sampled in a trial of Ad26.COV2.S vaccine versus placebo. The receptors derive from a person between 18 and 65 years old who received the Ad26.COV2.S COVID-19 vaccine or a placebo.

The V gene is TRBV15, the J gene TRBJ1-5; 8 bases agree with TRBD1. The V segment lost 6 bases and the J segment 5 bases; nucleotides outside the gene matches: 12. Germline V gene data show CDR1 as LNHNV and CDR2 as YYDKDF (reference sequence). This CDR3 has 16 residues. CDR3 sequence reads: CATSTALTGEDQPQHF. The CDR3 DNA follows: TGTGCCACCAGTACCGCTTTGACAGGGGAGGATCAGCCCCAGCATTTT.

This chain joins TRBV28 and TRBJ2-7; TRBD2 matches 8 bases. The length of the CDR3 is 15 residues. Germline trimming cut 10 bases from V and 5 bases from J; bases unmatched to any gene: 16. Germline CDR1 reads MDHEN; CDR2 reads SYDVKM. CDR3 bases: TGTGCCATAACTTCTTGGGTAGCGGGATGGAACGAGCAGTACTTC. This sequence encodes CAITSWVAGWNEQYF.

About this clone: Other DNA sequences in this sample translate to the same CDR3. This chain joins TRBV29-1 and TRBJ1-1, with 7 bases matching TRBD1. The CDR3 spans 13 residues. V was clipped by 3 bases and J by 0 bases; unmatched bases: 1. CDR1 is SQVTM, CDR2 ANQGSEA, per germline. This chain's CDR3 is CSVEGQLNTEAFF. The CDR3 DNA reads as TGCAGCGTTGAGGGACAGTTGAACACTGAAGCTTTCTTT.

In DNA form, the CDR3 reads TGTGCCAGCAGCCGGACGCCTGGACAGGCCCTATACAATGAGCAGTTCTTC. It yields the protein CASSRTPGQALYNEQFF. The rearrangement uses TRBV5-4 and TRBJ2-1; 7 bases line up with TRBD1. The CDR3 is 17 amino acids. The germline gives CDR1 SGHNT, CDR2 YYREEE (reference sequence). Germline trimming cut 4 bases from V and 4 bases from J; bases unmatched to any gene: 14.

This chain links TRBV2 with TRBJ2-3; the D is unclear. The CDR3 covers 13 residues. V lost 4 bases and J 2 bases, leaving 7 bases between the germline ends. From germline, CDR1 is SNHLY and CDR2 FYNNEI. Written as DNA, the CDR3 is TGTGCCAGCAGTGCGAATCCCACAGATACGCAGTATTTT. Protein sequence: CASSANPTDTQYF.

In this sample, this clone turned up once. This chain links TRBV6-5 with TRBJ1-2; 8 nucleotides line up with TRBD1. This CDR3 contains 15 residues. Germline loops: CDR1 MNHEY, CDR2 SVGAGI. Trimming removed 6 bases from V and 4 bases from J; junction bases left unmatched: 10. CDR3 coding DNA: TGTGCCAGCAGCTTAGGACAGGGAGGGGTCTATGGCTACACCTTC. Translated: CASSLGQGGVYGYTF.

This clone appeared a single time. The chain uses TRBV6-5 and TRBJ1-2, with 7 bases matching TRBD1. This CDR3 has 14 residues. The germline CDR1 and CDR2 sequences are MNHEY and SVGAGI. J gave up 4 bases and V 2 bases, and 4 bases lay outside the gene matches. In nucleotides, the CDR3 is TGTGCCAGCAGTTACCGGACAGGCCTCTATGGCTACACCTTC. As protein: CASSYRTGLYGYTF.

The chain combines TRBV7-9 with TRBJ1-6, with D hard to call. The CDR3 has 15 residues. CDR1 SEHNR and CDR2 FQNEAQ come from the germline V gene (reference sequence). V lost 1 base to trimming and J lost 11 bases, with 15 bases between them. The CDR3 spells CASSLVDRRRAPLHF. In DNA, the CDR3 is TGTGCCAGCAGCTTAGTCGACCGTCGTCGGGCACCCCTCCACTTT. The full variable domain, with the rest looked up from reference TRBV7-9 and TRBJ1-6, is DTGVSQNPRHKITKRGQNVTFRCDPISEHNRLYWYRQTLGQGPEFLTYFQNEAQLEKSRLLSDRFSAERPKGSFSTLEIQRTEQGDSAMYLCASSLVDRRRAPLHFGNGTRLTVT.

The CDR3 bases are TGTGCCAGTAGTAGACGGGGACTAGCTAGCTCTGGGGCCAACGTCCTGACTTTC. It codes for CASSRRGLASSGANVLTF. The chain recombines TRBV19 with TRBJ2-6; TRBD2 aligns across 9 bases. Germline V gene sequence: CDR1 LNHDA, CDR2 SQIVND (reference sequence). The V and J ends lost 4 bases and 0 bases, in that order; junction bases with no gene match: 7. The CDR3 sequence is 18 residues long.

V usage is TRBV2 and J usage is TRBJ2-5, with 9 positions matching TRBD1. CDR1 and CDR2 (germline): SNHLY, FYNNEI. The CDR3 loop spans 14 amino acids. V lost 7 bases and J lost 2; bases outside the gene matches: 5. CDR3 sequence reads: CASNTGTGQETQYF. The CDR3 DNA is TGTGCCAGCAACACCGGGACAGGGCAAGAGACCCAGTACTTC.

The rearrangement uses TRBV5-1 and TRBJ2-7, with D hard to call. Trimming pared 2 bases from V and 4 bases from J, leaving 13 bases between. This CDR3 is built from 14 residues. Germline CDR1 is SGHRS and CDR2 is YFSETQ. CDR3 loop: CASSFSVPDYEQYF. For the CDR3, the DNA is TGCGCCAGCAGCTTTTCTGTTCCCGATTACGAGCAGTACTTC.

V gene TRBV2 combines with J gene TRBJ2-1; D perhaps matches TRBD1 (6 bases). This CDR3 is built from 13 residues. From germline, CDR1 is SNHLY and CDR2 FYNNEI. Trimming removed 6 bases at V and 4 bases at J, with 10 bases between. The CDR3 bases are TGTGCCAGCAGACCACAGGGATACAATGAGCAGTTCTTC. Amino acid sequence: CASRPQGYNEQFF. Using reference TRBV2 and TRBJ2-1 for the parts outside the CDR3, the full variable domain is EPEVTQTPSHQVTQMGQEVILRCVPISNHLYFYWYRQILGQKVEFLVSFYNNEISEKSEIFDDQFSVERPDGSNFTLKIRSTKLEDSAMYFCASRPQGYNEQFFGPGTRLTVL.

This chain links TRBV5-1 with TRBJ1-4; D call uncertain. The CDR3 contains 14 residues. V was cut by 1 base and J by 6 bases, with 10 bases left in between. In germline, CDR1 is SGHRS, CDR2 YFSETQ. CDR3 in DNA: TGCGCCAGCAGCTTGAGGGTTAGGCATGAAAAACTGTTTTTT. It translates to CASSLRVRHEKLFF. Using reference TRBV5-1 and TRBJ1-4 for the parts outside the CDR3, the full variable domain is KAGVTQTPRYLIKTRGQQVTLSCSPISGHRSVSWYQQTPGQGLQFLFEYFSETQRNKGNFPGRFSGRQFSNSRSEMNVSTLELGDSALYLCASSLRVRHEKLFFGSGTQLSVL.

This clone has more than one count but fewer than ten. This sequence joins TRBV7-8 and TRBJ1-5, with D unclear. Germline values: CDR1 SGHVS, CDR2 FQNEAQ. Trimming took off 5 bases at V and 9 bases at J, with 14 bases between the two ends. The CDR3 contains 13 residues. The CDR3 sequence is CASSQTAHRPQHF. CDR3 nucleotide sequence: TGTGCCAGCAGCCAGACCGCTCATCGGCCCCAGCATTTT.

The rearrangement links TRBV29-1 to TRBJ2-7, with TRBD2 as a possible D gene (6 bases). Between the trimmed V and J ends, which lost 7 bases and 6 bases, there was a span of 13 bases. The CDR3 contains 11 residues. In germline, CDR1 is SQVTM, CDR2 ANQGSEA. The CDR3 is CSASWGGEQYF. In nucleotides, the CDR3 is TGCAGCGCCTCATGGGGAGGCGAGCAGTACTTC.

CDR3 in amino acids: CAIQQGVQETQYF. In DNA, the CDR3 is TGTGCCATCCAACAGGGGGTCCAAGAGACCCAGTACTTC. This chain joins TRBV28 and TRBJ2-5, with 8 bases aligning to TRBD1. V lost 10 bases and J lost 1; bases outside the gene matches: 5. The CDR3 covers 13 residues. Looked up from germline, CDR1 is MDHEN and CDR2 is SYDVKM.

The chain is built from TRBV13 and TRBJ1-3; the D gene is possibly TRBD1 (5 bases). The CDR3 is 15 amino acids. CDR1 is PRHDT, CDR2 FYEKMQ, per germline (reference sequence). Trimming removed 1 base at V and 0 bases at J, with 7 bases between. As DNA, the CDR3 is TGTGCCAGCAGCTTAGACAGGTTCTCTGGAAACACCATATATTTT. Amino acid sequence: CASSLDRFSGNTIYF.

The genes are TRBV28 and TRBJ2-7, with D tentatively TRBD1 (6 bases). The V gene's germline CDR1 is MDHEN and CDR2 SYDVKM. Trimming removed 3 bases from V and 0 bases from J, with 12 bases in between. This CDR3 has 15 amino acids. The CDR3 sequence: CASSLRDTYSYEQYF. The CDR3 DNA is TGTGCCAGCAGTTTGAGGGACACTTACTCCTACGAGCAGTACTTC.

The chain employs TRBV9 and TRBJ2-7, with a possible D match to TRBD2 (6 bases). Germline CDR1 and CDR2: SGDLS and YYNGEE. The CDR3 contains 13 residues. V was cut by 1 base and J by 7 bases, with 12 bases left in between. The CDR3 nucleotides read TGTGCCAGCAGCGTACGGCAGGGAGGTGAGCAGTACTTC. It translates to CASSVRQGGEQYF. Using reference TRBV9 and TRBJ2-7 for the parts outside the CDR3, the full variable domain is DSGVTQTPKHLITATGQRVTLRCSPRSGDLSVYWYQQSLDQGLQFLIQYYNGEERAKGNILERFSAQQFPDLHSELNLSSLELGDSALYFCASSVRQGGEQYFGPGTRLTVT.

The chain carries TRBV15 and TRBJ2-2; D is perhaps TRBD1 or TRBD2 (5 bases each). Germline loops: CDR1 LNHNV, CDR2 YYDKDF (reference sequence). The CDR3 consists of 15 residues. The V end was cut by 3 bases, the J end by 0 bases, with 8 bases between. The CDR3 reads CATSSRGANTGELFF. DNA of the CDR3: TGTGCCACCAGCAGCCGGGGCGCGAACACCGGGGAGCTGTTTTTT.